The rows below give T cell receptor beta chains drawn from one sample of a study of control samples from healthy donors and cancer patients. Measured with immunoSEQ multiplex PCR; TCRdb has only the in-frame clones, and not every one. Counted here are some 49,000 clones, approximately 83% occurring once; the ten biggest clones make up 2.8%. The material sequenced was PBMCs. These receptors were obtained from a woman between 50 and 59 years old with lung cancer. Both conserved end residues are part of each CDR3. D genes are given only for firm matches. Clone size is not always given. Where it is, it says once, few, many or a class for expanded clones.

CDR3 DNA: TGTGCCAGCAGCTTTCCCGGGTTCTCTGGGGCCAACGTCCTGACTTTC
CDR3 protein: CASSFPGFSGANVLTF
V gene: TRBV7-9
J gene: TRBJ2-6
CDR3 length: 16
D gene: -
clone size: -

CDR3 DNA: TGCAGTGCTTCCGAGCAGGGGAAAGCTTTCTTT
CDR3 protein: CSASEQGKAFF
V gene: TRBV20-1
J gene: TRBJ1-1
CDR3 length: 11
D gene: -
clone size: -

CDR3 DNA: TGTGCCAGCAGCTTAATGGGACCCACCGAGCAGTACTTC
CDR3 protein: CASSLMGPTEQYF
V gene: TRBV7-9
J gene: TRBJ2-7
CDR3 length: 13
D gene: -
clone size: -

CDR3 DNA: TGTGCCAGCACTCCTGGGGACAGATTAAATGAGCAGTTCTTC
CDR3 protein: CASTPGDRLNEQFF
V gene: TRBV11-3
J gene: TRBJ2-1
CDR3 length: 14
D gene: TRBD1
clone size: -

CDR3 DNA: TGTGCCAGCAGCAGACAGGGGACAGATACGCAGTATTTT
CDR3 protein: CASSRQGTDTQYF
V gene: TRBV11-2
J gene: TRBJ2-3
CDR3 length: 13
D gene: TRBD1
clone size: -

CDR3 DNA: TGTGCCAGCCAAACAGGGGCAGAGAATCAGCCCCAGCATTTT
CDR3 protein: CASQTGAENQPQHF
V gene: TRBV28
J gene: TRBJ1-5
CDR3 length: 14
D gene: TRBD1
clone size: -

CDR3 DNA: TGTGCCAGCAGGGTAACTTACGACAGGGAGGGGGAGACCCAGTACTTC
CDR3 protein: CASRVTYDREGETQYF
V gene: TRBV27
J gene: TRBJ2-5
CDR3 length: 16
D gene: -
clone size: -

CDR3 DNA: TGTGCCAGTAGTATAATGCGGGGGGCTGAAGCTTTCTTT
CDR3 protein: CASSIMRGAEAFF
V gene: TRBV19
J gene: TRBJ1-1
CDR3 length: 13
D gene: -
clone size: -

CDR3 DNA: TGTGCCAGCAGTTTATCGAGTCTTCCCTACGAGCAGTACTTC
CDR3 protein: CASSLSSLPYEQYF
V gene: TRBV27
J gene: TRBJ2-7
CDR3 length: 14
D gene: -
clone size: -

CDR3 DNA: TGTGCCAGCAGCTTAAGTTTGGGCCTTGAGCAGTTCTTC
CDR3 protein: CASSLSLGLEQFF
V gene: TRBV7-3
J gene: TRBJ2-1
CDR3 length: 13
D gene: -
clone size: few

CDR3 DNA: TGTGCCAGCAGCCTCGGGACAGGGGGAAATGACGGCTACACCTTC
CDR3 protein: CASSLGTGGNDGYTF
V gene: TRBV9
J gene: TRBJ1-2
CDR3 length: 15
D gene: TRBD1
clone size: -

CDR3 DNA: TGTGCCAGCGGTTGGGGGGGGCCTGGGACGAACACTGAAGCTTTCTTT
CDR3 protein: CASGWGGPGTNTEAFF
V gene: TRBV5-4
J gene: TRBJ1-1
CDR3 length: 16
D gene: -
clone size: -

CDR3 DNA: TGTGCCAGTAGACGTACCCGCCAAGAGACCCAGTACTTC
CDR3 protein: CASRRTRQETQYF
V gene: TRBV19
J gene: TRBJ2-5
CDR3 length: 13
D gene: -
clone size: -

CDR3 DNA: TGTGCCACCAGTGGCATGAGAGGGGTCGGGGAGCTGTTTTTT
CDR3 protein: CATSGMRGVGELFF
V gene: TRBV24-1
J gene: TRBJ2-2
CDR3 length: 14
D gene: -
clone size: -

CDR3 DNA: TGTGCCAGCAGTGACAGGGCGAGGAACGAGCAGTACTTC
CDR3 protein: CASSDRARNEQYF
V gene: TRBV6-1
J gene: TRBJ2-7
CDR3 length: 13
D gene: -
clone size: -

CDR3 DNA: TGCGCCAGCACTCACTTGAGGGGGCGTGCGGGAAACACCATATATTTT
CDR3 protein: CASTHLRGRAGNTIYF
V gene: TRBV23-1
J gene: TRBJ1-3
CDR3 length: 16
D gene: TRBD1
clone size: -

CDR3 DNA: TGTGCCAGCAGCGTAGTTAGCGGGGGGACAGATACGCAGTATTTT
CDR3 protein: CASSVVSGGTDTQYF
V gene: TRBV9
J gene: TRBJ2-3
CDR3 length: 15
D gene: TRBD2
clone size: -

CDR3 DNA: TGTGCCAGCTCACCAGGACGGCGCTACGAGCAGTACTTC
CDR3 protein: CASSPGRRYEQYF
V gene: TRBV18
J gene: TRBJ2-7
CDR3 length: 13
D gene: -
clone size: -

CDR3 DNA: TGTGCCAGCAGTTACTCGGGGGGGCAGGTGAACACTGAAGCTTTCTTT
CDR3 protein: CASSYSGGQVNTEAFF
V gene: TRBV6-5
J gene: TRBJ1-1
CDR3 length: 16
D gene: -
clone size: -

CDR3 DNA: TGTGCCAGCAGCCCTAATATACAGGGTTCTCCCTACGAGCAGTACTTC
CDR3 protein: CASSPNIQGSPYEQYF
V gene: TRBV7-2
J gene: TRBJ2-7
CDR3 length: 16
D gene: -
clone size: -

CDR3 DNA: TGTGCCAGCAGTTTCTCTCCCCCAAACTATGGCTACACCTTC
CDR3 protein: CASSFSPPNYGYTF
V gene: TRBV6-6
J gene: TRBJ1-2
CDR3 length: 14
D gene: -
clone size: -

CDR3 DNA: TGTGCCAGCAGTCCCCTGGGAGGAGGGTCCTACGAGCAGTACTTC
CDR3 protein: CASSPLGGGSYEQYF
V gene: TRBV27
J gene: TRBJ2-7
CDR3 length: 15
D gene: -
clone size: -

CDR3 DNA: TGTGCCAGCAGCTTGGACGGTTCCACAGATACGCAGTATTTT
CDR3 protein: CASSLDGSTDTQYF
V gene: TRBV5-6
J gene: TRBJ2-3
CDR3 length: 14
D gene: -
clone size: -

CDR3 DNA: TGTGCCAGCAGTCGACAGGATGGCGTCAATGAGCAGTTCTTC
CDR3 protein: CASSRQDGVNEQFF
V gene: TRBV6-2/TRBV6-3
J gene: TRBJ2-1
CDR3 length: 14
D gene: -
clone size: -

CDR3 DNA: TGTGCCAGCAGCTTAGGACGACTTAACTATGGCTACACCTTC
CDR3 protein: CASSLGRLNYGYTF
V gene: TRBV11-2
J gene: TRBJ1-2
CDR3 length: 14
D gene: -
clone size: -

CDR3 DNA: TGTGCCAGCAGTTACGCGAGGACAGGTGGCTACACCTTC
CDR3 protein: CASSYARTGGYTF
V gene: TRBV6-5
J gene: TRBJ1-2
CDR3 length: 13
D gene: TRBD1
clone size: -